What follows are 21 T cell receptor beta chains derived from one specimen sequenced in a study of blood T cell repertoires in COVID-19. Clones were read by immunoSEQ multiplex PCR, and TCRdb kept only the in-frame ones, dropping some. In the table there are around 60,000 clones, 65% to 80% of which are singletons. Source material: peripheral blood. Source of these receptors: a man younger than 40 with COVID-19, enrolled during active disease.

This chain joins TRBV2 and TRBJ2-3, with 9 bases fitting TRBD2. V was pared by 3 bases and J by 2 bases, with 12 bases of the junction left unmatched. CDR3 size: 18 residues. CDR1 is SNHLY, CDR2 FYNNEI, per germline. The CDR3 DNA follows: TGTGCCAGCAGTGACGCCTCTTTTAGCGGGAGACCCACAGATACGCAGTATTTT. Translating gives CASSDASFSGRPTDTQYF. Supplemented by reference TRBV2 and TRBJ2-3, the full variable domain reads EPEVTQTPSHQVTQMGQEVILRCVPISNHLYFYWYRQILGQKVEFLVSFYNNEISEKSEIFDDQFSVERPDGSNFTLKIRSTKLEDSAMYFCASSDASFSGRPTDTQYFGPGTRLTVL.

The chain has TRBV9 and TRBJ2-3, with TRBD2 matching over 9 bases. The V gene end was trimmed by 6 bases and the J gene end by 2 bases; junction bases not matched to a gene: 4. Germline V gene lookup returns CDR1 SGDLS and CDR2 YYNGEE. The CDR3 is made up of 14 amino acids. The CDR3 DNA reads TGTGCCAGCAATAGCGGGGGACACACAGATACGCAGTATTTT. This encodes CASNSGGHTDTQYF.

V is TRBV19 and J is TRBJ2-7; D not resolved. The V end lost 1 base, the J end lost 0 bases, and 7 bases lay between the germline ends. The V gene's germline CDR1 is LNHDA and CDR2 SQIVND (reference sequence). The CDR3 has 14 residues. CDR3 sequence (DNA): TGTGCCAGTAGTATAGGTGCCGGCTCCTACGAGCAGTACTTC. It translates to CASSIGAGSYEQYF.

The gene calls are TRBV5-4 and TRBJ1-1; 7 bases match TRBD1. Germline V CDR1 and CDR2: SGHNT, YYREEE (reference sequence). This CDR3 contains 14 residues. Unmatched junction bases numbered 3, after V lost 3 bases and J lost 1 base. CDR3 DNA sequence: TGTGCCAGCAGCTCCGGGACAGCGAACACTGAAGCTTTCTTT. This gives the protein CASSSGTANTEAFF.

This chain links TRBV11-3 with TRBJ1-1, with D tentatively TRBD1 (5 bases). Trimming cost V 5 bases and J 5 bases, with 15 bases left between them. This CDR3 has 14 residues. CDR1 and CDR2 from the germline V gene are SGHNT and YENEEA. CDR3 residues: CASSGDGGVTEAFF. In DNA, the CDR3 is TGTGCCAGCAGCGGTGATGGGGGGGTAACTGAAGCTTTCTTT.

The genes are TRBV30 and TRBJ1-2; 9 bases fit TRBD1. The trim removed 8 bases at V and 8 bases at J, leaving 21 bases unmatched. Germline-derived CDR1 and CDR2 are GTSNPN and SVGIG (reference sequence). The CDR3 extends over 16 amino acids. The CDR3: CAGARDRDRWVGGYTF. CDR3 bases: TGTGCCGGCGCGAGGGACAGGGATCGATGGGTGGGAGGCTACACCTTC.

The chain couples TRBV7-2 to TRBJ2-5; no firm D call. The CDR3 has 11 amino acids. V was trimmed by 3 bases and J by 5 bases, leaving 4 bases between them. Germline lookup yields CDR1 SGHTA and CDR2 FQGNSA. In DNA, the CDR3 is TGTGCCAGCAGCTTCATGGAGACCCAGTACTTC. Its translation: CASSFMETQYF.

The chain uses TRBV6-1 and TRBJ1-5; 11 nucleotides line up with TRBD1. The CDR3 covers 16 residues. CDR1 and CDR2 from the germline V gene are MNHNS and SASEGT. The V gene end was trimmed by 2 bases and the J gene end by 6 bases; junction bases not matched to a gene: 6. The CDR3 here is CASSERTGGVGQPQHF. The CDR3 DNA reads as TGTGCCAGCAGTGAAAGGACAGGGGGCGTAGGTCAGCCCCAGCATTTT.

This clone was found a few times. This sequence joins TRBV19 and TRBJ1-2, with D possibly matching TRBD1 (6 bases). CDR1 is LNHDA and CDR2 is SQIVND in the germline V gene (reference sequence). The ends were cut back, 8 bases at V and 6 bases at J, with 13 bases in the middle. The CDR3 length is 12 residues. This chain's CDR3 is CASGETGHGYTF. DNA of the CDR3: TGTGCCAGTGGGGAAACAGGGCATGGCTACACCTTC.

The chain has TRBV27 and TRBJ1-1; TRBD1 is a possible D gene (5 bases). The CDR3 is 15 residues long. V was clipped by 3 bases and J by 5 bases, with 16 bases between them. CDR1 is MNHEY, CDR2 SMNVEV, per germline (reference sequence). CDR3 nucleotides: TGTGCCAGCAGTTTCTCCGTGGACATGAGGACTGAAGCTTTCTTT. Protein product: CASSFSVDMRTEAFF.

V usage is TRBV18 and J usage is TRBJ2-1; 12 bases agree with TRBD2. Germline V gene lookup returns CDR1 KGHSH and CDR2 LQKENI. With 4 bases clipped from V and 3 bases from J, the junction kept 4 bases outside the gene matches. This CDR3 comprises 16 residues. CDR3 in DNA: TGTGCCAGCTCACTCGGACTAGCGGGGAGCTACAATGAGCAGTTCTTC. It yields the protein CASSLGLAGSYNEQFF.

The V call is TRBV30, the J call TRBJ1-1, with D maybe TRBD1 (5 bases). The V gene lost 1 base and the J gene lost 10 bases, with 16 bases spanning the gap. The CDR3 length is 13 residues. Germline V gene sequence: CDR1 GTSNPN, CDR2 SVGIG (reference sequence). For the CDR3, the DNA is TGTGCCTGGAGTGGAAGGGCAGGGAACACAGCTTTCTTT. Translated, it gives CAWSGRAGNTAFF. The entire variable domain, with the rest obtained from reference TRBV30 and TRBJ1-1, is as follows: SQTIHQWPATLVQPVGSPLSLECTVEGTSNPNLYWYRQAAGRGLQLLFYSVGIGQISSEVPQNLSASRPQDRQFILSSKKLLLSDSGFYLCAWSGRAGNTAFFGQGTRLTVV.

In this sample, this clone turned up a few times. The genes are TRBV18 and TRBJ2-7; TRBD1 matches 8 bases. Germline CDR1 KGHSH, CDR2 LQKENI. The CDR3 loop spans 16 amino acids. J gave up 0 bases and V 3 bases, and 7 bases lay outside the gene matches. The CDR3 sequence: CASSPSGTGLSYEQYF. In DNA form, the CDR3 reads TGTGCCAGCTCACCGTCCGGGACAGGCCTCTCCTACGAGCAGTACTTC. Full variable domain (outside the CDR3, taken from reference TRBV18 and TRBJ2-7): NAGVMQNPRHLVRRRGQEARLRCSPMKGHSHVYWYRQLPEEGLKFMVYLQKENIIDESGMPKERFSAEFPKEGPSILRIQQVVRGDSAAYFCASSPSGTGLSYEQYFGPGTRLTVT.

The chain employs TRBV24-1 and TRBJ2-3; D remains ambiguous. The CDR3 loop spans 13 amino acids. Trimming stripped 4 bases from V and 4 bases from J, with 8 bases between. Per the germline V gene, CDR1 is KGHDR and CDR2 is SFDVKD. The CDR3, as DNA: TGTGCCACCAGTGACCTGAGCCCAGATACGCAGTATTTT. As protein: CATSDLSPDTQYF.

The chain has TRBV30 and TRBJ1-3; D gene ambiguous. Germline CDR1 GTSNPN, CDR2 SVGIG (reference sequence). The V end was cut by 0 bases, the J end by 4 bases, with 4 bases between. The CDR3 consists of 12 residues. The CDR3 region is CAWSVQGNTIYF. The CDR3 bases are TGTGCCTGGAGTGTACAGGGAAACACCATATATTTT. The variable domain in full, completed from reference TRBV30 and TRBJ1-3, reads SQTIHQWPATLVQPVGSPLSLECTVEGTSNPNLYWYRQAAGRGLQLLFYSVGIGQISSEVPQNLSASRPQDRQFILSSKKLLLSDSGFYLCAWSVQGNTIYFGEGSWLTVV.

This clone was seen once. CDR3 sequence reads: CASSLGRNVEAFF. CDR3 coding DNA: TGTGCCAGCAGCTTGGGCAGGAACGTTGAAGCTTTCTTT. The chain recombines TRBV5-4 with TRBJ1-1; D not certain. V lost 0 bases to trimming and J lost 7 bases, with 10 bases between them. This CDR3 is built from 13 residues. The germline V gene has CDR1 SGHNT and CDR2 YYREEE (reference sequence).

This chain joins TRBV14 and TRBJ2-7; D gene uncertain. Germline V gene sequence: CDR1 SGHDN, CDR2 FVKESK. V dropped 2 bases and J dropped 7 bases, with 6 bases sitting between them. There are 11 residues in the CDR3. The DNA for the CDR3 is TGTGCCAGCAGCCAAACCCGGGAGCAGTACTTC. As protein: CASSQTREQYF.

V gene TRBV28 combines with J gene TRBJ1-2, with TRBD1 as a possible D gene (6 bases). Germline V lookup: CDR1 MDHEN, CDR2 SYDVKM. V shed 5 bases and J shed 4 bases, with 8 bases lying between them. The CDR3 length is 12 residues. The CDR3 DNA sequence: TGTGCCAGCAGTAGAGGGGGCTATGGCTACACCTTC. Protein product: CASSRGGYGYTF.

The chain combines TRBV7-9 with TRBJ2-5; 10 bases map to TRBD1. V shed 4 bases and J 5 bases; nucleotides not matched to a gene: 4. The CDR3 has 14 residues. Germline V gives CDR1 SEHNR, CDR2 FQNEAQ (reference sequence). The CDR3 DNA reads TGTGCCAGCAGCTCCGGGACAGGGGTTGAGACCCAGTACTTC. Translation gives CASSSGTGVETQYF. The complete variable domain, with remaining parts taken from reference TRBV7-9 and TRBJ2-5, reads DTGVSQNPRHKITKRGQNVTFRCDPISEHNRLYWYRQTLGQGPEFLTYFQNEAQLEKSRLLSDRFSAERPKGSFSTLEIQRTEQGDSAMYLCASSSGTGVETQYFGPGTRLLVL.

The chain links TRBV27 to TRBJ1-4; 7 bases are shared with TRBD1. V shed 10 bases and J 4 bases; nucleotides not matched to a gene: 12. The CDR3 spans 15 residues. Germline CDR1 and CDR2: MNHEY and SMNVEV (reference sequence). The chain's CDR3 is CATRLQGQSNEKLFF. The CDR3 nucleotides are TGTGCCACCAGGTTGCAGGGACAGAGTAATGAAAAACTGTTTTTT.

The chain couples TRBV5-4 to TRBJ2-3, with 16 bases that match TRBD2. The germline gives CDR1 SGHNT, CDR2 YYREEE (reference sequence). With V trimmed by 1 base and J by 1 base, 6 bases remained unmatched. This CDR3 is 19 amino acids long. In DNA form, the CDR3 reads TGTGCCAGCAGCTTGCAGGGACTAGCGGGGGGGCTCGGCACAGATACGCAGTATTTT. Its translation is CASSLQGLAGGLGTDTQYF.